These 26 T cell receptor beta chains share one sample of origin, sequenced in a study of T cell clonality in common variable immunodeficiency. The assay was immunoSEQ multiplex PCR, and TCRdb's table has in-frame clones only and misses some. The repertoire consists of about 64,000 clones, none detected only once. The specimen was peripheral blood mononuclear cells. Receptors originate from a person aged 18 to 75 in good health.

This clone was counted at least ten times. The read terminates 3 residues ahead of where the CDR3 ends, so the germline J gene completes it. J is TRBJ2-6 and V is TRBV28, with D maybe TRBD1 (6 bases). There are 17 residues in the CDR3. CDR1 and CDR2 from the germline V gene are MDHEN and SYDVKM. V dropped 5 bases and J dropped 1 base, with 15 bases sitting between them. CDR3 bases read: TGTGCCAGCAGTCCTATCCTGGGGGCGTCTGGGGCCAACGTC. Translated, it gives CASSPILGASGANV. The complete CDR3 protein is CASSPILGASGANVLTF.

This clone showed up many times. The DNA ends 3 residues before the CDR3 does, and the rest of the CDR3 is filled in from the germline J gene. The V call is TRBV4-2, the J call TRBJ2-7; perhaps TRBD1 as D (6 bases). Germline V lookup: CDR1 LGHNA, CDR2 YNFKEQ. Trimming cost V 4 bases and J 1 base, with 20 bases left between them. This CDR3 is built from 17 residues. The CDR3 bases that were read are TGTGCCAGCAGCCCATTCCCGGGGACATCATATTCCTACGAG. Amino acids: CASSPFPGTSYSYE. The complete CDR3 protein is CASSPFPGTSYSYEQYF.

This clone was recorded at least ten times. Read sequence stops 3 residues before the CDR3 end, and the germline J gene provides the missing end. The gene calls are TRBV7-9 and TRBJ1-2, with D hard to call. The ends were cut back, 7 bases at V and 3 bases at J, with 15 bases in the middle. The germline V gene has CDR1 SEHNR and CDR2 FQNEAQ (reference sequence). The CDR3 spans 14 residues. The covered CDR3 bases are TGTGCCAGCAACCGCATTTTCGGGGACTATGGC. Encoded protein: CASNRIFGDYG. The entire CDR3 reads CASNRIFGDYGYTF.

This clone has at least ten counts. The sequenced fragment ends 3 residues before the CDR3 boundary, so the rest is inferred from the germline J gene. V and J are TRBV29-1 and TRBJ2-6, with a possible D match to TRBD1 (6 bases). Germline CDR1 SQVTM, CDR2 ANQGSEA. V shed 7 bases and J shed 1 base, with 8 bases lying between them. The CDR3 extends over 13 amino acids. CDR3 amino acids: CSAQGSGANVLTF. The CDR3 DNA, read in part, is TGCAGCGCACAGGGTTCTGGGGCCAACGTC.

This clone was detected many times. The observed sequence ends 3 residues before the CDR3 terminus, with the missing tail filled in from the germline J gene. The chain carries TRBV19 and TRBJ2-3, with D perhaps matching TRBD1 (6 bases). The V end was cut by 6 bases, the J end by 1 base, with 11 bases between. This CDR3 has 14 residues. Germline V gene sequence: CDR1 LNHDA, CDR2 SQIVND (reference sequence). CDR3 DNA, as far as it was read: TGTGCCAGTAGCATACAGGGTGGCACAGATACG. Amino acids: CASSIQGGTDT. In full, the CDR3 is CASSIQGGTDTQYF. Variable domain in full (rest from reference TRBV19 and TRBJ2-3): DGGITQSPKYLFRKEGQNVTLSCEQNLNHDAMYWYRQDPGQGLRLIYYSQIVNDFQKGDIAEGYSVSREKKESFPLTVTSAQKNPTAFYLCASSIQGGTDTQYFGPGTRLTVL.

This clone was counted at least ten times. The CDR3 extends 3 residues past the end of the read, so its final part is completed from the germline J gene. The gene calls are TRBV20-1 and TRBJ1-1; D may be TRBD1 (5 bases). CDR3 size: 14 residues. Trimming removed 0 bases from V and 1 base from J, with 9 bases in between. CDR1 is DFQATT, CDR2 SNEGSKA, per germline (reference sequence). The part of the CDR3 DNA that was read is TGCAGTGCTAGAGATCCGCAGGGGAACACTGAA. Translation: CSARDPQGNTE. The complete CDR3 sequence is CSARDPQGNTEAFF.

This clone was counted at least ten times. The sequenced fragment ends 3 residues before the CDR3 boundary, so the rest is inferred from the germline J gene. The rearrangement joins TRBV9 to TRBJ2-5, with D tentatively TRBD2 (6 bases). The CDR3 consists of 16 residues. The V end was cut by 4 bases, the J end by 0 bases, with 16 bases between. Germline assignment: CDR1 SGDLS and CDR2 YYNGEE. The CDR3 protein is CASSPDGGAYQETQYF. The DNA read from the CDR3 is TGTGCCAGCAGCCCCGATGGAGGGGCGTACCAAGAGACC.

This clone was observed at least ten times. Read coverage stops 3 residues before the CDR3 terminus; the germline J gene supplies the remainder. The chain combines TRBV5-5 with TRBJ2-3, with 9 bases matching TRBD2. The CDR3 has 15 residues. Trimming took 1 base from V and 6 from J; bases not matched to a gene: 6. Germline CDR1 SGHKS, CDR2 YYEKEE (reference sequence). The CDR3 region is CASSLSGTSRDTQYF. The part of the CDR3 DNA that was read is TGTGCCAGCAGCTTGTCCGGGACTAGCAGGGATACG.

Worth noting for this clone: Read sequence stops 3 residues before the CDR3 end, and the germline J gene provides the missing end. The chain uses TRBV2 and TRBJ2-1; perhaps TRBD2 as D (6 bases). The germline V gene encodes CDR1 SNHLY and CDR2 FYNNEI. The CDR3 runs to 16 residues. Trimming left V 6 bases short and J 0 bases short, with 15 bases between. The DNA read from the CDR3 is TGTGCCAGCAGCGCTCGACTAGACAGCTCCTACAATGAG. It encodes CASSARLDSSYNE. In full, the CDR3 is CASSARLDSSYNEQFF. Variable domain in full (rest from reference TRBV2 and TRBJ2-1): EPEVTQTPSHQVTQMGQEVILRCVPISNHLYFYWYRQILGQKVEFLVSFYNNEISEKSEIFDDQFSVERPDGSNFTLKIRSTKLEDSAMYFCASSARLDSSYNEQFFGPGTRLTVL.

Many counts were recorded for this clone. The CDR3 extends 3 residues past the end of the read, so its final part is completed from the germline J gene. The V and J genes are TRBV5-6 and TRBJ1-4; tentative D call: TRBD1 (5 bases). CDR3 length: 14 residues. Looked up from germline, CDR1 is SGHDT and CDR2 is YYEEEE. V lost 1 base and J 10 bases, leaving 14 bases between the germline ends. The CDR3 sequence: CASSLLQGDGKLFF. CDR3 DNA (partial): TGTGCCAGCAGCTTGCTCCAGGGTGATGGAAAA.

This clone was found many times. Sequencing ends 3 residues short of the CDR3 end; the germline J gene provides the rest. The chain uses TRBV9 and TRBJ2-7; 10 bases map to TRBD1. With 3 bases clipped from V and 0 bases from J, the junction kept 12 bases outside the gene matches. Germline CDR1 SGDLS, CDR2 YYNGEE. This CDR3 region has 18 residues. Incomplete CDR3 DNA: TGTGCCAGCAGCGACCCCGGGACAGGGGCTTTGAACTCCTACGAG. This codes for CASSDPGTGALNSYE. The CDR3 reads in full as CASSDPGTGALNSYEQYF.

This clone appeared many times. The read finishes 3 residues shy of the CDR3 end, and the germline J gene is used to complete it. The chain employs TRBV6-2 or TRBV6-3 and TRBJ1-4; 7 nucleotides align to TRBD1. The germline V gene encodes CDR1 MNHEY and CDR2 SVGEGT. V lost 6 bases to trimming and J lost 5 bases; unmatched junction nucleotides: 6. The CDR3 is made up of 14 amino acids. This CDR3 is CASREQGVNEKLFF. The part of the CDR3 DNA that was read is TGTGCCAGCAGGGAGCAGGGGGTGAATGAAAAA.

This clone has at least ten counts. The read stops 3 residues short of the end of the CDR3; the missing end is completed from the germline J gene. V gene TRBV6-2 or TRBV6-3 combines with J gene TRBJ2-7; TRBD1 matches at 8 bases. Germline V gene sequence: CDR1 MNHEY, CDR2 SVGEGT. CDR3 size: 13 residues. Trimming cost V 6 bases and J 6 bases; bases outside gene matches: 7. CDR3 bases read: TGTGCCAGCAGCGGACAGGGTTTTCGCGAG. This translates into CASSGQGFRE. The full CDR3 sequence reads CASSGQGFREQYF.

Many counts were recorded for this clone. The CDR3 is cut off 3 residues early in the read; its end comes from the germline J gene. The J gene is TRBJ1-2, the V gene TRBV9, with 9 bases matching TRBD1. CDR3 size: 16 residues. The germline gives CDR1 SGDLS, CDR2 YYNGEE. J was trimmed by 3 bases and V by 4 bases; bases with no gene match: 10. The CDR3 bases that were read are TGTGCCAGCAGCCCGGGACAGGGTACCTTGTACTATGGC. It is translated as CASSPGQGTLYYG. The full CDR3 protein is CASSPGQGTLYYGYTF.

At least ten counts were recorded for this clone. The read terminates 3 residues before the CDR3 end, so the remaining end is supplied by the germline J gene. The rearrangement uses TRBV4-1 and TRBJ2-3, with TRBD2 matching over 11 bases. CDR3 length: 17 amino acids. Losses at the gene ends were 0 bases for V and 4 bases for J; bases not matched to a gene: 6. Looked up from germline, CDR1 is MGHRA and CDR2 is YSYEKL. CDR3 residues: CASSQEGSSGGADTQYF. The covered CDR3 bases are TGCGCCAGCAGCCAAGAGGGTAGTAGCGGGGGGGCAGATACG.

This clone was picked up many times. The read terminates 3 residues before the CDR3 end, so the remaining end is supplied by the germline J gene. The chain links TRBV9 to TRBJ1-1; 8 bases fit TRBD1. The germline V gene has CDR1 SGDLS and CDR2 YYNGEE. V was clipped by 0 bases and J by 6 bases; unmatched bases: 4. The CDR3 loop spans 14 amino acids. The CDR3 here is CASSVVGTGSEAFF. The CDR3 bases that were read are TGTGCCAGCAGCGTAGTGGGGACAGGCTCTGAA.

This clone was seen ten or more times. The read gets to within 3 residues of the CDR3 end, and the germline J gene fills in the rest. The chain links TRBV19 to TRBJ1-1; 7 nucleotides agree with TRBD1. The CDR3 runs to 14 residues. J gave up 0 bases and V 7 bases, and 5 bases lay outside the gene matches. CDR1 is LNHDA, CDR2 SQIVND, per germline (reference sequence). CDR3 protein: CASKATGLNTEAFF. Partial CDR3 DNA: TGTGCCAGTAAAGCGACAGGGCTGAACACTGAA.

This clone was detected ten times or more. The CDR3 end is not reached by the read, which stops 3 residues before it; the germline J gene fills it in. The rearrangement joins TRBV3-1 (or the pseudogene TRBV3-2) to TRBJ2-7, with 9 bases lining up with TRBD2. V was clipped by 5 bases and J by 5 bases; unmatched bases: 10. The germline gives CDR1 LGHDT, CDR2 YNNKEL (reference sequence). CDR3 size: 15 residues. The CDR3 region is CASSSSAGGFDEQYF. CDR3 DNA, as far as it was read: TGTGCCAGCAGCTCCTCAGCGGGGGGATTCGACGAG.

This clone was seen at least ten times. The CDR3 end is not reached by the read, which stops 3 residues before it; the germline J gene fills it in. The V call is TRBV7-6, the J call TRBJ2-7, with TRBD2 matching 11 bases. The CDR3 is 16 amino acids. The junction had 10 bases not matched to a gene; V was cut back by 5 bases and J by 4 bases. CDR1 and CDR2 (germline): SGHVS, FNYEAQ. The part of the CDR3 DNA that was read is TGTGCCAGCAGCCATTTATATCGGACTAGCGGGTACGAG. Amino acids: CASSHLYRTSGYE. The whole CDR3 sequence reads CASSHLYRTSGYEQYF.

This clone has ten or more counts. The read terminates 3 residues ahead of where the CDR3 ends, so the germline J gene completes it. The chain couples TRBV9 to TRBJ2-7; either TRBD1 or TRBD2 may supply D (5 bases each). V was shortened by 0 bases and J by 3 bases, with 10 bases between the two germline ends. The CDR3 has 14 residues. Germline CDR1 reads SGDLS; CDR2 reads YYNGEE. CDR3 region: CASSVGGVGYEQYF. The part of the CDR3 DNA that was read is TGTGCCAGCAGCGTAGGAGGGGTGGGCTACGAG.

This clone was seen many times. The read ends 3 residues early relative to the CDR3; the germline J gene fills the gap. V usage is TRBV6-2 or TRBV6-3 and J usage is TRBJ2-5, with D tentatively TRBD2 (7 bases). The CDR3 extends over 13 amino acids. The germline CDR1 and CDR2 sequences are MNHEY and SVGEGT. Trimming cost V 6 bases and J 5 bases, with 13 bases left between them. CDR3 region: CASRPGGHETQYF. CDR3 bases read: TGTGCCAGCAGACCGGGGGGCCACGAGACC.

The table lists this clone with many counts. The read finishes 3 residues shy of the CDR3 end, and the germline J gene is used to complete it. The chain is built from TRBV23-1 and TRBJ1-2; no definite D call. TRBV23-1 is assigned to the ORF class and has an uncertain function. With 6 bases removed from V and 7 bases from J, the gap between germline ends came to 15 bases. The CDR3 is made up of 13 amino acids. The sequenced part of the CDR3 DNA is TGCGCCAGCAGCCTTGAGGGTTCGGTTGGC. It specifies CASSLEGSVG. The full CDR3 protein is CASSLEGSVGYTF.

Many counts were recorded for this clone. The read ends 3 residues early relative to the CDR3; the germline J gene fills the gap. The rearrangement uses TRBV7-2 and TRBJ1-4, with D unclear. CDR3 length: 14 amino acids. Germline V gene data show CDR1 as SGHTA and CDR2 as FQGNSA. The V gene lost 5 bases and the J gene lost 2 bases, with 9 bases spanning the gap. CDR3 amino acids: CASSARGTNEKLFF. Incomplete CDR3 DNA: TGTGCCAGCAGCGCTAGAGGCACTAATGAAAAA.

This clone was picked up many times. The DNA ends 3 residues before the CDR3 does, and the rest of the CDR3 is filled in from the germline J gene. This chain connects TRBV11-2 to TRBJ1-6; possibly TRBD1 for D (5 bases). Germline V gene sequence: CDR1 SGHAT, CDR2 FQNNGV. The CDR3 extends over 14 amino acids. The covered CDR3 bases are TGTGCCAGCAGCCGAGGGCCCGAGGGGAGGCCC. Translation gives CASSRGPEGRP. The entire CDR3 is CASSRGPEGRPLHF.

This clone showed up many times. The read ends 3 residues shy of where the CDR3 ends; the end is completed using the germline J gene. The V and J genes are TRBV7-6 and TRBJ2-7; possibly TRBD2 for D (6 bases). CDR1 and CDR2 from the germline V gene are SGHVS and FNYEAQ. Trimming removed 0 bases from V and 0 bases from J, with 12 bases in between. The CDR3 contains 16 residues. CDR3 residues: CASSLAPSASSYEQYF. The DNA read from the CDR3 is TGTGCCAGCAGCTTAGCGCCTAGCGCGAGCTCCTACGAG.

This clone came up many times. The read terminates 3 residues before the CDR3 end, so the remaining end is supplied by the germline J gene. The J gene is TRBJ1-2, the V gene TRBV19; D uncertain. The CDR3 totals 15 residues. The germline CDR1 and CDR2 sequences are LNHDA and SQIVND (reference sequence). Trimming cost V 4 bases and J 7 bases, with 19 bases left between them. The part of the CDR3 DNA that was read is TGTGCCAGTAGTACGGTCCGGGGTTCGCGGGGTGGC. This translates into CASSTVRGSRGG. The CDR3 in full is CASSTVRGSRGGYTF.